This T cell receptor (beta chain) was recorded in a study of post-analysis software for immune sequencing data. At the level of the study: Secondary progressive, relapsing-remitting and progressive-relapsing multiple sclerosis were among the included disease courses.

Prepared libraries of TCR beta cDNA carried unique molecular identifiers. A population of about 1 to 11 million T cells gave rise to roughly 0.5 million cDNA molecules. TCRdb ran MiXCR on the PCR reads and lists one entry per CDR3 protein. The sample holds 650,000 to 850,000 distinct CDR3 sequences, approximately 53% seen once. CDR3 length: 12 residues. Trimming left V 4 bases short and J 0 bases short, with 6 bases between. Germline CDR1 and CDR2: SQVTM and ANQGSEA. General study results and limits: Multiple sclerosis patients showed significantly lower normalized Chao1 diversity than controls did. Roughly five TRBV segments, including TRBV5-6, TRBV5-1 and TRBV20-1, were more frequent in patients than controls. Strong co-clustering by F measure linked samples that shared a preparation batch.

In this sample, this clonotype turned up a few times. As yet, its antigen is unknown. The clonotype was recovered from a girl aged 5 to 17 with multiple sclerosis. The chain combines TRBV29-1 with TRBJ1-2; D call uncertain. The sample comprised blood. The CDR3 region has the DNA TGCAGCGTTGGCGGCGCTAACTATGGCTACACCTTC. This sequence encodes CSVGGANYGYTF.